A selection of T cell receptor beta chains follows, all from one sample in a study of T cells in tuberculosis. The table came from immunoSEQ multiplex PCR; TCRdb's copy has only in-frame clones and leaves some out. The sample holds about 49,000 clones, about 95% seen once. The material sequenced was PBMCs, taken at tuberculosis diagnosis. Receptor source: an adult with tuberculosis. Each CDR3 is given without its conserved first and last residue. Each record gives: V gene, J gene, CDR3 protein.

v_call: TRBV28; j_call: TRBJ2-5; cdr3_aa: ASMKHSQETQY
v_call: TRBV27; j_call: TRBJ1-5; cdr3_aa: ASRERNQPQH
v_call: TRBV12-2; j_call: TRBJ1-3; cdr3_aa: ASRLAPSVAGNTIY
v_call: TRBV9; j_call: TRBJ2-1; cdr3_aa: ASSRQGPSYNEQF
v_call: TRBV30; j_call: TRBJ1-1; cdr3_aa: AWTDTEAF
v_call: TRBV7-2; j_call: TRBJ2-5; cdr3_aa: ASSLETGAETQY
v_call: TRBV30; j_call: TRBJ2-7; cdr3_aa: AWKPSTRTDEQY
v_call: TRBV11-2; j_call: TRBJ2-2; cdr3_aa: ASSGRAQHVNTGELF
v_call: TRBV28; j_call: TRBJ2-7; cdr3_aa: ASSSVSYEQY
v_call: TRBV6-5; j_call: TRBJ2-7; cdr3_aa: ASSPVRSSYEQY
v_call: TRBV7-9; j_call: TRBJ1-4; cdr3_aa: ASSRQLTEKLF
v_call: TRBV7-7; j_call: TRBJ2-5; cdr3_aa: ASSLGTGTQETQY
v_call: TRBV14; j_call: TRBJ2-7; cdr3_aa: ASSPIPGGGSYEQY
v_call: TRBV19; j_call: TRBJ2-7; cdr3_aa: ASSGQDALNEQY
v_call: TRBV4-1; j_call: TRBJ1-1; cdr3_aa: ASSQVIVNTEAF
v_call: TRBV29-1; j_call: TRBJ2-3; cdr3_aa: SVEENRSTDTQY
v_call: TRBV5-6; j_call: TRBJ2-1; cdr3_aa: ASSLVVAPYNEQF
v_call: TRBV28; j_call: TRBJ2-7; cdr3_aa: ASRAPGQYYEQY
v_call: TRBV28; j_call: TRBJ1-5; cdr3_aa: ASRETGRSNQPQH
v_call: TRBV10-3; j_call: TRBJ2-1; cdr3_aa: AISGPSGTHNEQF
v_call: TRBV5-1; j_call: TRBJ2-1; cdr3_aa: ASSLIVNEQF
v_call: TRBV5-3; j_call: TRBJ1-6; cdr3_aa: ARSLATGQGADGYNSPLH
v_call: TRBV28; j_call: TRBJ1-1; cdr3_aa: ASSPRGGKNTEAF
v_call: TRBV14; j_call: TRBJ1-1; cdr3_aa: ASSQNSQMNTEAF
v_call: TRBV18; j_call: TRBJ1-5; cdr3_aa: ASSPVRDNQPQH
v_call: TRBV9; j_call: TRBJ2-2; cdr3_aa: ASSVVGSVGLAAGELF
v_call: TRBV30; j_call: TRBJ1-1; cdr3_aa: AWRTGNTEAF
v_call: TRBV5-4; j_call: TRBJ1-2; cdr3_aa: ASSLAGARGYT
v_call: TRBV19; j_call: TRBJ2-7; cdr3_aa: ASSVRSSDEQY
v_call: TRBV19; j_call: TRBJ1-5; cdr3_aa: ASSVVGQPQH
v_call: TRBV30; j_call: TRBJ2-5; cdr3_aa: AWSVGRRETQY
v_call: TRBV27; j_call: TRBJ2-2; cdr3_aa: ASSFPGGLLF
v_call: TRBV6-5; j_call: TRBJ1-3; cdr3_aa: ASSPSGTGGNTIY
v_call: TRBV30; j_call: TRBJ1-5; cdr3_aa: AWRDNGPQH
v_call: TRBV9; j_call: TRBJ1-5; cdr3_aa: ASSVHPGGDQPQH
v_call: TRBV19; j_call: TRBJ1-1; cdr3_aa: ASSYTENTEAF
v_call: TRBV4-3; j_call: TRBJ2-3; cdr3_aa: ASSQDARGTGDTQY
v_call: TRBV29-1; j_call: TRBJ2-3; cdr3_aa: SAVLLLSTSGTDTQY